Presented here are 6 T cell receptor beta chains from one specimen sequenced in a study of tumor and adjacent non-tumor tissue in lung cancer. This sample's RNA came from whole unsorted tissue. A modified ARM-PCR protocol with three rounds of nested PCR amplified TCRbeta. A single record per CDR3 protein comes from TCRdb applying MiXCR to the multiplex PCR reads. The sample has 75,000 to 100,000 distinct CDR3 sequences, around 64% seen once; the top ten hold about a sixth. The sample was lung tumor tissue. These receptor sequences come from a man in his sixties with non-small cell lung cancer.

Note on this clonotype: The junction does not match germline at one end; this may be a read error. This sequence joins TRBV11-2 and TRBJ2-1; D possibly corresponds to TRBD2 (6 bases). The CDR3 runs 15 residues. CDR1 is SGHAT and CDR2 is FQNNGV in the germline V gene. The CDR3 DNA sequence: TGTGTCAGCAGCCCGCGCCGGGGGATGAGGGGTGAGCAGTTCTTC. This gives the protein CVSSPRRGMRGEQFF.

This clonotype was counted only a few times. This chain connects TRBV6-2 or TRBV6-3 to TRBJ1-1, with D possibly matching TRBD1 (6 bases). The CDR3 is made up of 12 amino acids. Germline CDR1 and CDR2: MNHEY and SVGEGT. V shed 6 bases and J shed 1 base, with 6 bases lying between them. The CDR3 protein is CASRDRNTEAFF. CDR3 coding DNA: TGTGCCAGCAGGGACAGGAACACTGAAGCTTTCTTT.

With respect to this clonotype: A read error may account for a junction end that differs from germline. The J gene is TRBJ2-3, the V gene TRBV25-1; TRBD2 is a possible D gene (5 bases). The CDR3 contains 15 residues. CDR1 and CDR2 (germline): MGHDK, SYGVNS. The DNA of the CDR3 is TGTGTCAGCAGTTCAGCTGGGAGCGCTGCAGATACGCAGTATTTT. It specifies CVSSSAGSAADTQYF.

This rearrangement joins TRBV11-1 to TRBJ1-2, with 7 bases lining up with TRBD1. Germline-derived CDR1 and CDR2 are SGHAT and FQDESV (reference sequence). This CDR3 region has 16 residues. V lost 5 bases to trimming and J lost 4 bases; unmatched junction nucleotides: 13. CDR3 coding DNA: TGTGCCAGCAGCCAAGCAGGGACAGATAAATCCTATGGCTACACCTTC. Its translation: CASSQAGTDKSYGYTF.

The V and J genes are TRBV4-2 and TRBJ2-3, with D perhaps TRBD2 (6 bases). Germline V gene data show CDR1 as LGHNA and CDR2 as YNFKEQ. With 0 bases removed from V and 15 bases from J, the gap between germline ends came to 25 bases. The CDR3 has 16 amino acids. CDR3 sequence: CASSQEGSGATDTLYF. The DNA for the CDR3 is TGTGCCAGCAGCCAAGAAGGTAGCGGAGCCACAGATACGCTATATTTT.

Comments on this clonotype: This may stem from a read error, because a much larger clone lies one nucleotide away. CDR3 amino acids: CANSLGTEQFF. DNA for the CDR3: TGTGCCAACAGCCTCGGGACAGAGCAGTTCTTC. The chain joins TRBV4-2 to TRBJ2-1, with D perhaps TRBD1 (6 bases). Germline V gene sequence: CDR1 LGHNA, CDR2 YNFKEQ. CDR3 length: 11 amino acids.